This TCR beta chain appears in the sequencing data of a study of naive and memory T cell subsets. Amplification of ligated cDNA took four PCR rounds with SP2 and nested alpha and beta constant primers. Alpha and beta constant region primers primed reverse transcription for blood and skin samples. TCRdb itself ran the 5' RACE reads through MiXCR, one entry per CDR3 protein. Of about 48,000 distinct CDR3 sequences in the sample, 4% to 5% are singletons; the top ten hold around 0.84%. Germline V lookup: CDR1 DFQATT, CDR2 SNEGSKA (reference sequence). After removal of 2 bases from V and 7 bases from J, the junction contained 13 bases not matched to a gene. This CDR3 has 16 amino acids. General study results and limits: The RNA method is potentially sensitive to activation and differentiation changes.

The library had UMIs added by 3' ligation of an oligonucleotide to TCR cDNA. Cells were not sorted; total RNA input targeted roughly 1 to 1000 ng. Remarks on this clonotype: Its antigen is as yet unknown.

The V call is TRBV20-1, the J call TRBJ2-1, with 8 bases identical to TRBD2. The receptor was isolated from a female donor in good health. The CDR3 here is CSARNIAGRWINEQFF. For the CDR3, the DNA is TGCAGTGCTAGAAACATAGCGGGAAGGTGGATTAATGAGCAGTTCTTC.